This T cell receptor beta chain was obtained from a study of CD8 T cells in Susac syndrome. The RNA, roughly 0.5 to 1 ug, was put through reverse transcription using random hexamers. TCRdb ran MiXCR on the immunoSEQ multiplex PCR reads and lists one entry per CDR3 protein. The top ten hold roughly 0.24% of the sample, which has approximately 75,000 distinct CDR3 sequences, around 95% seen once. Trimming removed 5 bases at V and 3 bases at J, with 11 bases between. The CDR3 runs 14 residues. Germline CDR1 is MNHEY and CDR2 is SMNVEV (reference sequence). The gene calls are TRBV27 and TRBJ1-5, with D perhaps TRBD1 (6 bases). This TCR derives from a human donor in good health. Sequences were obtained from CD8+ T cells from PBMCs. The CDR3 spells CASSQGGYNQPQHF. In nucleotides, the CDR3 is TGTGCCAGCAGTCAAGGGGGTTACAATCAGCCCCAGCATTTT.